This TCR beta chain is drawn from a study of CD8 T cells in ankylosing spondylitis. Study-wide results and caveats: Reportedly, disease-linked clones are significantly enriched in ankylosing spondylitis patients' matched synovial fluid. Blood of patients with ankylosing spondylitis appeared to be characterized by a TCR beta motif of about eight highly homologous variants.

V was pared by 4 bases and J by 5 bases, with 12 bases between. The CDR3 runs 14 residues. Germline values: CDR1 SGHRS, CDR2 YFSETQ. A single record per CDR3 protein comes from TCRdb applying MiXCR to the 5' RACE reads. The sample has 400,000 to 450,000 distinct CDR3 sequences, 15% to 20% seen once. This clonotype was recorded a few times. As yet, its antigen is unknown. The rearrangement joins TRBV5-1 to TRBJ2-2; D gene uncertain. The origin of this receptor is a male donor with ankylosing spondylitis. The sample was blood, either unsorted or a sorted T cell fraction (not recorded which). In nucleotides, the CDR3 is TGCGCCAGCAGCCTAGAAACCGTAACCGGGGAGCTGTTTTTT. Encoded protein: CASSLETVTGELFF.